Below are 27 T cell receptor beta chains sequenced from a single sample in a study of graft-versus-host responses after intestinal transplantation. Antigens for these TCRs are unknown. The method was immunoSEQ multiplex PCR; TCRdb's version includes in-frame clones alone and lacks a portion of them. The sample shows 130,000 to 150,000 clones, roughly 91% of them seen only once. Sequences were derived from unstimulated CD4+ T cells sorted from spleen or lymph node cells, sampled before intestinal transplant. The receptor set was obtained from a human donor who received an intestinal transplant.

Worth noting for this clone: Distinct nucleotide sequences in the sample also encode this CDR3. The CDR3 spells CASSFSYEQYF. The CDR3, as DNA: TGTGCCAGCAGCTTCAGCTACGAGCAGTACTTC. J is TRBJ2-7 and V is TRBV5-5; D unclear. This CDR3 contains 11 residues. Per the germline V gene, CDR1 is SGHKS and CDR2 is YYEKEE (reference sequence). V lost 2 bases and J 3 bases, leaving 3 bases between the germline ends. Combining the CDR3 with reference TRBV5-5 and TRBJ2-7 gives the whole variable domain DAGVTQSPTHLIKTRGQQVTLRCSPISGHKSVSWYQQVLGQGPQFIFQYYEKEERGRGNFPDRFSARQFPNYSSELNVNALLLGDSALYLCASSFSYEQYFGPGTRLTVT.

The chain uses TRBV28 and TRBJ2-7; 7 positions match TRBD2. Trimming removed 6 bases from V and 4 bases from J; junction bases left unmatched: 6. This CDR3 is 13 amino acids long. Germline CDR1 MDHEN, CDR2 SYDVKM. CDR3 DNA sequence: TGTGCCAGCAGGGCGGGAGCCCGATACGAGCAGTACTTC. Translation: CASRAGARYEQYF.

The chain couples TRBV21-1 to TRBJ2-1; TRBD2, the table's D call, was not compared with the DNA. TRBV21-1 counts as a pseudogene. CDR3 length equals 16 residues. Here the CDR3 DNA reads TGTGCCAGCCCCAATGGGACTAGCGGGAGGACCCCTCAGGAGTTCTTC. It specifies CASPNGTSGRTPQEFF.

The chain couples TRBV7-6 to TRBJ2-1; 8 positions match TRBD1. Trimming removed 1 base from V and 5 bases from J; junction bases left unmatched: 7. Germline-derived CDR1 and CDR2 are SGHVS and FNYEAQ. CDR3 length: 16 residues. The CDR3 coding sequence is TGTGCCAGCAGCTTAGTTTTACTGGACAGGGACAATGAGCAGTTCTTC. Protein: CASSLVLLDRDNEQFF.

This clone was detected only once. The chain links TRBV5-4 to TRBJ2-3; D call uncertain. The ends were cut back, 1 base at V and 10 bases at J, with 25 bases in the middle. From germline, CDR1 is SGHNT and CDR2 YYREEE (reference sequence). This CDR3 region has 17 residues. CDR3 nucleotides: TGTGCCAGCAGCTTGTTCGGTCAAGACCACCCCCGGAAGTCGCAGTATTTT. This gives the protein CASSLFGQDHPRKSQYF. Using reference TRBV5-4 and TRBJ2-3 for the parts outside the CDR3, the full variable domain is ETGVTQSPTHLIKTRGQQVTLRCSSQSGHNTVSWYQQALGQGPQFIFQYYREEENGRGNFPPRFSGLQFPNYSSELNVNALELDDSALYLCASSLFGQDHPRKSQYFGPGTRLTVL.

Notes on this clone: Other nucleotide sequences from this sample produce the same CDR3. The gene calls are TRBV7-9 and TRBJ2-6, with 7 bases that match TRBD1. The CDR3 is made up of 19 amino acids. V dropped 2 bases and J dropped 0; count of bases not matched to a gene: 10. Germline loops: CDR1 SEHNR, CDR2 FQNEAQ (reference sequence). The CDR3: CASSLRGTVAASGANVLTF. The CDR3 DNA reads TGTGCCAGCAGCTTAAGGGGGACAGTCGCGGCCTCTGGGGCCAACGTCCTGACTTTC.

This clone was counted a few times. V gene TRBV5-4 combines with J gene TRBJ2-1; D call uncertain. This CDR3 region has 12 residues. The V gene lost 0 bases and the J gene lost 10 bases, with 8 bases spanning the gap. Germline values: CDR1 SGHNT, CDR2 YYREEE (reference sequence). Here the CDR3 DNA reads TGTGCCAGCAGCTTGGGGGCCAACGAGCAGTTCTTC. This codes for CASSLGANEQFF.

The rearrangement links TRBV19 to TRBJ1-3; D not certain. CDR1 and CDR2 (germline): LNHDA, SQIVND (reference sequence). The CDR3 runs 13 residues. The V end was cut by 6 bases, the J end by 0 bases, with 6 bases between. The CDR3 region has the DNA TGTGCCAGTAGAAAAATCTCTGGAAACACCATATATTTT. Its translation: CASRKISGNTIYF.

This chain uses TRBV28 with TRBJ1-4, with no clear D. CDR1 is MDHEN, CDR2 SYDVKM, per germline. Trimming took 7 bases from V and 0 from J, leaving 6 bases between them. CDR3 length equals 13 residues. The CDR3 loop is CASKIATNEKLFF. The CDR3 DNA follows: TGTGCCAGCAAGATTGCAACTAATGAAAAACTGTTTTTT.

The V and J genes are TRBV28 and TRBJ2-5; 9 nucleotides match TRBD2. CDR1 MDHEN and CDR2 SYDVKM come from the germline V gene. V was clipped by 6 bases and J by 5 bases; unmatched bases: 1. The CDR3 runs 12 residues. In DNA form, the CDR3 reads TGTGCCAGCAGAAGCGGGAGGGAGACCCAGTACTTC. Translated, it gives CASRSGRETQYF.

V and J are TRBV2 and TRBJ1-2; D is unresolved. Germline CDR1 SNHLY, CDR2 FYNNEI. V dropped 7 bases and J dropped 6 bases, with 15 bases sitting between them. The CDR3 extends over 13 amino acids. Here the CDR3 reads CASTGELRHGYTF. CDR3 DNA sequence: TGTGCCAGCACCGGTGAGTTACGGCATGGCTACACCTTC.

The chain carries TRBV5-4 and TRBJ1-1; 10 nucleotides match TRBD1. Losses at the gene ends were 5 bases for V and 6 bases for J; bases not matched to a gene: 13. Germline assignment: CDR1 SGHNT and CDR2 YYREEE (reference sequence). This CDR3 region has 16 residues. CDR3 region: CASRRGRGQGSAEAFF. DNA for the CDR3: TGTGCCAGCAGACGAGGACGGGGACAGGGGAGCGCTGAAGCTTTCTTT. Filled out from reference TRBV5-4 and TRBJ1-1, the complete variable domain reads ETGVTQSPTHLIKTRGQQVTLRCSSQSGHNTVSWYQQALGQGPQFIFQYYREEENGRGNFPPRFSGLQFPNYSSELNVNALELDDSALYLCASRRGRGQGSAEAFFGQGTRLTVV.

The CDR3 DNA reads TGTGCCAGCAGCCGGGACAACGGACGAGGCTACACCTTC. Translated, it gives CASSRDNGRGYTF. This chain uses TRBV27 with TRBJ1-2; perhaps TRBD1 as D (6 bases). The CDR3 spans 13 residues. V lost 6 bases and J lost 8, with 16 bases in between. The V gene's germline CDR1 is MNHEY and CDR2 SMNVEV (reference sequence).

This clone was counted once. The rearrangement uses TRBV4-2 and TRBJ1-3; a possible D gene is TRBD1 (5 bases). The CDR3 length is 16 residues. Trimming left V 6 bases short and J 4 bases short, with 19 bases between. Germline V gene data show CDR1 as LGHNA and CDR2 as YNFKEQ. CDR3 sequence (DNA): TGTGCCAGCAGTCAGGGTGGTGGGGGTAGAGGAAACACCATATATTTT. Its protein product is CASSQGGGGRGNTIYF.

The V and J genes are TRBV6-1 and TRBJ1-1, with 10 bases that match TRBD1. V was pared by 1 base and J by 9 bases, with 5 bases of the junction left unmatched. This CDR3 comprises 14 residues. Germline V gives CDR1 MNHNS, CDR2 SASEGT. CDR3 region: CASSEDRDRGQAFF. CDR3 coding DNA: TGTGCCAGCAGTGAAGATCGGGACAGGGGACAAGCTTTCTTT.

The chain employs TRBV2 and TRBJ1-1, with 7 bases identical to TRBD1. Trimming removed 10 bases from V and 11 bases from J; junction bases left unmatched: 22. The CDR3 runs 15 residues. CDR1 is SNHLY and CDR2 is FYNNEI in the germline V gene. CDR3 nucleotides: TGTGCCACCTTCAGAGGAGCACAGGGGTCTCGCACGGCTTTCTTT. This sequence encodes CATFRGAQGSRTAFF.

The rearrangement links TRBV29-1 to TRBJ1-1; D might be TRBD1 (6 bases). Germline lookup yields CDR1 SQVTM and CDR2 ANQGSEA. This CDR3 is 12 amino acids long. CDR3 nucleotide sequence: TGCAGTACCGGGACACCTAACACTGAAGCTTTCTTT. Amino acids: CSTGTPNTEAFF.

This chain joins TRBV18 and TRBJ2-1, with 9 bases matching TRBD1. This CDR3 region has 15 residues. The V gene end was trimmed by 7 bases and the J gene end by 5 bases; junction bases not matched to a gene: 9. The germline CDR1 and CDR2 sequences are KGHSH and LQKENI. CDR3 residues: CASCPEQGANNEQFF. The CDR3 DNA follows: TGTGCCAGCTGCCCGGAACAGGGGGCGAACAATGAGCAGTTCTTC.

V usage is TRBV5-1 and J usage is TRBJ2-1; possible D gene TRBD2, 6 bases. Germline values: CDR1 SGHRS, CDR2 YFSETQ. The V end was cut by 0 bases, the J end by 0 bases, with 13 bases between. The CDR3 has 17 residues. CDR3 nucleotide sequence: TGCGCCAGCAGCTTGGCTCTTGGGACTGGCTCCTACAATGAGCAGTTCTTC. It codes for CASSLALGTGSYNEQFF.

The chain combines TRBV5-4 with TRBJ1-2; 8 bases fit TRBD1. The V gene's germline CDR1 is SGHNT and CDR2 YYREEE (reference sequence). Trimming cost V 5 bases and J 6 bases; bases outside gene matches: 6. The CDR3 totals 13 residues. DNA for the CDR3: TGTGCCAGCAGGGTGGACAGGGTGGATGGCTACACCTTC. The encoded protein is CASRVDRVDGYTF.

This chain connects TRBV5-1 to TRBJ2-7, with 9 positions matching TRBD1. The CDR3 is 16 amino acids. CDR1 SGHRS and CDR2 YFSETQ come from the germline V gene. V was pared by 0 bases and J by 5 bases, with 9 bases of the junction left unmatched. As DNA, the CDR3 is TGCGCCAGCAGCTTGGCTTTTGGGACAGGGTACGACGAGCAGTACTTC. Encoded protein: CASSLAFGTGYDEQYF.

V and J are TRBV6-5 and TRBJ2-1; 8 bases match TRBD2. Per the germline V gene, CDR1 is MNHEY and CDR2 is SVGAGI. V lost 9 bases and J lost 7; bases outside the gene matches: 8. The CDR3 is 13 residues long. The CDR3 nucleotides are TGTGCCAGTACTAGCGGCCTAAGGAATGAGCAGTTCTTC. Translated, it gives CASTSGLRNEQFF.

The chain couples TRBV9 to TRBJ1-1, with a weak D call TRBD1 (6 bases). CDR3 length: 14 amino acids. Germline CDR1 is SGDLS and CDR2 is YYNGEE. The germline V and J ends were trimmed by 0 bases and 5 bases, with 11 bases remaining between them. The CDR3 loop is CASSVVRGRTEAFF. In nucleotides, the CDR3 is TGTGCCAGCAGCGTAGTTAGGGGGAGGACTGAAGCTTTCTTT.

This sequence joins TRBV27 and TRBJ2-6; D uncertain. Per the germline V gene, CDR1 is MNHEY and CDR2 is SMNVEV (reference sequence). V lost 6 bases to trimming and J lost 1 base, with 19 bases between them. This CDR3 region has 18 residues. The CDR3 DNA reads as TGTGCCAGCAGCTATGACCCCTGGGGTCCTTCTGGGGCCAACGTCCTGACTTTC. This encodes CASSYDPWGPSGANVLTF.

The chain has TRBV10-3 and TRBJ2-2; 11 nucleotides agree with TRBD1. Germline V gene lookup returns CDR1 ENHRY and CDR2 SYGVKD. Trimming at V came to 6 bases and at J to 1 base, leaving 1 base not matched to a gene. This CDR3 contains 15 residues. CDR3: CAIRGTGGNTGELFF. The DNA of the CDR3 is TGTGCCATCAGGGGGACAGGGGGGAACACCGGGGAGCTGTTTTTT.

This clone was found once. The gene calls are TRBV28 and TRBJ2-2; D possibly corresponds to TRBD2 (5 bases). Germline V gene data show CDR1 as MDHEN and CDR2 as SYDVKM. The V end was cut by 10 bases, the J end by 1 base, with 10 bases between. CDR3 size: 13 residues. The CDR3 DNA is TGTGCCACCCGGAGGTGGAACACCGGGGAGCTGTTTTTT. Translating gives CATRRWNTGELFF.

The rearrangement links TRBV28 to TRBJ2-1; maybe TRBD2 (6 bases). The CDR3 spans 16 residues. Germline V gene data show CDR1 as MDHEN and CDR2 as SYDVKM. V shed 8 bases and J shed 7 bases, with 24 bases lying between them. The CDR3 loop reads CASPPAGWDSRNEQFF. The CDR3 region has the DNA TGTGCCAGCCCCCCCGCCGGCTGGGACTCAAGAAATGAGCAGTTCTTC.